This T cell receptor beta chain was sequenced for a study of shared clonotypes between healthy human individuals. This clone has a single count. Each subset's genomic DNA was shared equally among a number of immunoSEQ plates. The protocol was immunoSEQ multiplex PCR, while the TCRdb copy is restricted to in-frame clones and leaves out a portion. The table shows about 460,000 clones, with around 77% occurring only once. Trimming took 5 bases from V and 0 from J, leaving 8 bases between them. CDR3 length: 15 residues. Germline assignment: CDR1 KGHSH and CDR2 LQKENI. Input material: PBMCs. The genes are TRBV18 and TRBJ2-6; D is unresolved. The source is a woman aged 40 to 50 in good health. Some clones in this sample may be carry-over from other donors' samples. CDR3 in DNA: TGTGCCAGCTCAGCGACCGACTCTGGGGCCAACGTCCTGACTTTC. Translation gives CASSATDSGANVLTF.